The rows below give T cell receptor beta chains drawn from one sample of a study of response to subunit inactivated influenza vaccine. TCRdb processed the RT-PCR reads anew with MiXCR; each CDR3 protein has one entry. The table lists about 500,000 distinct CDR3 sequences, approximately 15% of them singletons. Specimen: CD4+ T cells sorted from PBMCs, collected around 25 months after vaccination. The receptor source for this set is a man between 45 and 75 years old who received an inactivated influenza vaccine. Both conserved end residues are part of each CDR3. The order of the fields is CDR3 protein, CDR3 DNA, J gene, V gene, D gene, clone size. D genes are given only for firm matches. The size of a clone is reported for some rows only, either as once, few or many, or as a class for expanded clones.

cdr3_aa: CASQGLAGATNEQFF
cdr3_nt: TGTGCCAGCCAGGGACTAGCGGGCGCCACCAATGAGCAGTTCTTC
j_call: TRBJ2-1
v_call: TRBV2
d_call: TRBD2
clone_size: few

cdr3_aa: CSARGGNRDTIEAFF
cdr3_nt: TGCAGTGCTAGAGGGGGAAACAGGGATACAATTGAAGCTTTCTTT
j_call: TRBJ1-1
v_call: TRBV20-1
d_call: -
clone_size: -

cdr3_aa: CASRMGQSSYEQYF
cdr3_nt: TGTGCCAGCAGAATGGGACAGAGCTCCTACGAGCAGTACTTC
j_call: TRBJ2-7
v_call: TRBV12-3/TRBV12-4
d_call: TRBD1
clone_size: -

cdr3_aa: CASSLSAGAHNEQFF
cdr3_nt: TGTGCCAGCAGCTTATCGGCAGGTGCTCACAATGAGCAGTTCTTC
j_call: TRBJ2-1
v_call: TRBV7-2
d_call: -
clone_size: -

cdr3_aa: CSVKNRDGFALNTEAFF
cdr3_nt: TGCAGCGTAAAGAACAGGGACGGCTTTGCGTTAAACACTGAAGCTTTCTTT
j_call: TRBJ1-1
v_call: TRBV29-1
d_call: -
clone_size: few

cdr3_aa: CSVEKGPYEQYF
cdr3_nt: TGCAGCGTTGAAAAGGGGCCCTACGAGCAGTACTTC
j_call: TRBJ2-7
v_call: TRBV29-1
d_call: -
clone_size: many

cdr3_aa: CASSFMTSGGAIEQFF
cdr3_nt: TGTGCCAGCAGTTTTATGACTAGCGGGGGGGCCATTGAGCAGTTCTTC
j_call: TRBJ2-1
v_call: TRBV12-3/TRBV12-4
d_call: TRBD2
clone_size: -

cdr3_aa: CASSISSYNSPLHF
cdr3_nt: TGTGCCAGCTCTATTAGCTCCTATAATTCACCCCTCCACTTT
j_call: TRBJ1-6
v_call: TRBV5-8
d_call: -
clone_size: -

cdr3_aa: CASSQPTGAGEQYF
cdr3_nt: TGTGCCAGCAGCCAACCGACAGGGGCAGGCGAGCAGTACTTC
j_call: TRBJ2-7
v_call: TRBV3-1
d_call: TRBD1
clone_size: few

cdr3_aa: CSVATGTHRQETQYF
cdr3_nt: TGCAGCGTCGCGACCGGGACCCACCGCCAAGAGACCCAGTACTTC
j_call: TRBJ2-5
v_call: TRBV29-1
d_call: -
clone_size: -

cdr3_aa: CASSYGDSSNEKLFF
cdr3_nt: TGTGCCAGCAGTTACGGCGACAGCTCTAATGAAAAACTGTTTTTT
j_call: TRBJ1-4
v_call: TRBV6-5
d_call: -
clone_size: few

cdr3_aa: CSARKLAGAANEQFF
cdr3_nt: TGCAGTGCTCGAAAACTAGCGGGGGCCGCCAATGAGCAGTTCTTC
j_call: TRBJ2-1
v_call: TRBV20-1
d_call: TRBD2
clone_size: many

cdr3_aa: CASSPSGVGGTGELFF
cdr3_nt: TGTGCCAGCAGCCCAAGCGGGGTAGGAGGCACCGGGGAGCTGTTTTTT
j_call: TRBJ2-2
v_call: TRBV7-3
d_call: TRBD2
clone_size: many

cdr3_aa: CASSLTAAGGQNEQFF
cdr3_nt: TGCGCCAGCAGCTTGACAGCGGCGGGAGGGCAGAATGAGCAGTTCTTC
j_call: TRBJ2-1
v_call: TRBV5-1
d_call: TRBD2
clone_size: -

cdr3_aa: CASSLPDRGHYEQYF
cdr3_nt: TGTGCCAGCAGCTTACCTGACAGGGGACACTACGAGCAGTACTTC
j_call: TRBJ2-7
v_call: TRBV7-2
d_call: TRBD1
clone_size: few

cdr3_aa: CASSTGTGKYEQYF
cdr3_nt: TGTGCCAGCAGCACCGGGACAGGGAAGTACGAGCAGTACTTC
j_call: TRBJ2-7
v_call: TRBV12-3/TRBV12-4
d_call: TRBD1
clone_size: -

cdr3_aa: CASTRTGGGNEKLFF
cdr3_nt: TGTGCCAGCACCCGGACAGGGGGCGGGAATGAAAAACTGTTTTTT
j_call: TRBJ1-4
v_call: TRBV12-3/TRBV12-4
d_call: TRBD1
clone_size: many

cdr3_aa: CASSQVADRAASSPLHF
cdr3_nt: TGCGCCAGCAGCCAAGTCGCCGACAGGGCGGCGAGTTCACCCCTCCACTTT
j_call: TRBJ1-6
v_call: TRBV4-3
d_call: TRBD1
clone_size: -

cdr3_aa: CASSVGLGTSGTSTDTQYF
cdr3_nt: TGTGCCAGCAGCGTAGGGCTCGGGACTAGCGGTACTAGCACAGATACGCAGTATTTT
j_call: TRBJ2-3
v_call: TRBV9
d_call: TRBD2
clone_size: few

cdr3_aa: CASSSGSRLETQYF
cdr3_nt: TGTGCCAGCAGCTCAGGGAGCAGGTTGGAGACCCAGTACTTC
j_call: TRBJ2-5
v_call: TRBV7-9
d_call: -
clone_size: few

cdr3_aa: CASSWTGGTEAFF
cdr3_nt: TGTGCCAGCAGCTGGACAGGGGGAACTGAAGCTTTCTTT
j_call: TRBJ1-1
v_call: TRBV7-9
d_call: TRBD1
clone_size: -

cdr3_aa: CAIGDPGQRQYEQYF
cdr3_nt: TGTGCCATCGGGGATCCGGGACAGCGTCAATACGAGCAGTACTTC
j_call: TRBJ2-7
v_call: TRBV10-3
d_call: TRBD1
clone_size: -

cdr3_aa: CASSQFVGDTQYF
cdr3_nt: TGTGCCAGCAGCCAATTCGTAGGAGATACGCAGTATTTT
j_call: TRBJ2-3
v_call: TRBV4-2
d_call: -
clone_size: -

cdr3_aa: CASRKRPGTSGSNEQFF
cdr3_nt: TGTGCCAGCAGAAAAAGACCCGGGACTAGCGGATCCAATGAGCAGTTCTTC
j_call: TRBJ2-1
v_call: TRBV12-3/TRBV12-4
d_call: TRBD2
clone_size: few

cdr3_aa: CASSNEPTGANVLTF
cdr3_nt: TGTGCCAGCAGCAATGAACCTACTGGGGCCAACGTCCTGACTTTC
j_call: TRBJ2-6
v_call: TRBV5-5
d_call: -
clone_size: few

cdr3_aa: CASSSSWGIAEAFF
cdr3_nt: TGTGCCAGCAGCTCAAGTTGGGGTATCGCTGAAGCTTTCTTT
j_call: TRBJ1-1
v_call: TRBV7-2
d_call: -
clone_size: -

cdr3_aa: CASSQESGTGRQTQYF
cdr3_nt: TGCGCCAGCAGCCAAGAATCAGGGACAGGGAGACAGACCCAGTACTTC
j_call: TRBJ2-5
v_call: TRBV4-3
d_call: TRBD1
clone_size: many

cdr3_aa: CSARDPSGTQYF
cdr3_nt: TGCAGTGCTAGAGACCCCTCGGGGACCCAGTACTTC
j_call: TRBJ2-5
v_call: TRBV20-1
d_call: -
clone_size: -

cdr3_aa: CASSQDRVAGELFF
cdr3_nt: TGCGCCAGCAGCCAAGACAGGGTCGCCGGGGAGCTGTTTTTT
j_call: TRBJ2-2
v_call: TRBV4-1
d_call: -
clone_size: few